One TCR beta chain is described in this entry. Seattle-derived patients entered the study during active infection and were followed longitudinally. In germline, CDR1 is LNHDA, CDR2 SQIVND (reference sequence). The junction had 2 bases not matched to a gene; V was cut back by 5 bases and J by 5 bases. CDR3 length: 12 amino acids. This sample is part of a study of blood T cell repertoires in COVID-19. About the study: Material from acute and convalescent COVID-19 was sourced from the United States, Italy and Spain.

Per the original methods: Reference gene primer amplification yielded estimated nucleated cell counts. Method: immunoSEQ multiplex PCR; TCRdb's copy keeps in-frame clones and lacks some. The D gene and trimming were derived from the DNA, and the V and J assignments and clone size from that table. The sample holds about 280,000 clones, about nine tenths seen once. The sequencing input was peripheral blood. The chain employs TRBV19 and TRBJ1-2; TRBD1 agrees at 7 bases. This clonotype was sampled from a woman between 25 and 40 years old with COVID-19, enrolled during active disease. The CDR3 region is CASSDRVYGYTF. CDR3 nucleotide sequence: TGTGCCAGTAGTGACAGGGTATATGGCTACACCTTC.